These 4 T cell receptor beta chains were all obtained from the same sample, sequenced in a study of T cell clones after liver transplantation. The assay was immunoSEQ multiplex PCR, and TCRdb's table has in-frame clones only and misses some. The table includes 50,000 to 55,000 clones, 55% to 85% detected once. The specimen comprised CD4+ T cells from blood, sampled about 56 months after liver transplant. The origin of the receptors is a human patient who received a liver transplant. Some T cells may arise from the graft donor.

Sample share makes this clone large. The V and J genes are TRBV28 and TRBJ2-5; 7 bases agree with TRBD1. Germline lookup yields CDR1 MDHEN and CDR2 SYDVKM. This CDR3 has 19 amino acids. Germline trimming cut 1 base from V and 0 bases from J; bases unmatched to any gene: 14. CDR3 amino acids: CASSLSGLGKGAYQETQYF. The CDR3 nucleotides are TGTGCCAGCAGTTTATCCGGATTGGGTAAGGGGGCCTACCAAGAGACCCAGTACTTC. The whole variable domain, remainder taken from reference TRBV28 and TRBJ2-5, is DVKVTQSSRYLVKRTGEKVFLECVQDMDHENMFWYRQDPGLGLRLIYFSYDVKMKEKGDIPEGYSVSREKKERFSLILESASTNQTSMYLCASSLSGLGKGAYQETQYFGPGTRLLVL.

The V call is TRBV7-8, the J call TRBJ1-1; D may be TRBD1 (6 bases). The germline V and J ends were trimmed by 7 bases and 1 base, with 13 bases remaining between them. The CDR3 sequence is 14 residues long. From germline, CDR1 is SGHVS and CDR2 FQNEAQ. The CDR3 DNA follows: TGTGCCAGCAACCAGGGACACCAGAACACTGAAGCTTTCTTT. This gives the protein CASNQGHQNTEAFF. Supplemented by reference TRBV7-8 and TRBJ1-1, the full variable domain reads GAGVSQSPRYKVAKRGQDVALRCDPISGHVSLFWYQQALGQGPEFLTYFQNEAQLDKSGLPSDRFFAERPEGSVSTLKIQRTQQEDSAVYLCASNQGHQNTEAFFGQGTRLTVV.

The rearrangement uses TRBV29-1 and TRBJ2-2, with D possibly being TRBD2 (5 bases). Per germline, CDR1 SQVTM and CDR2 ANQGSEA. Trimming removed 8 bases from V and 0 bases from J, with 7 bases in between. The CDR3 covers 12 residues. The CDR3 spells CSSRANTGELFF. CDR3 sequence (DNA): TGCAGCTCGAGGGCGAACACCGGGGAGCTGTTTTTT.

The J gene is TRBJ2-3, the V gene TRBV19; 7 positions agree with TRBD1. Germline CDR1 and CDR2: LNHDA and SQIVND (reference sequence). This CDR3 is 13 amino acids long. Unmatched junction bases numbered 4, after V lost 5 bases and J lost 5 bases. The CDR3 bases are TGTGCCAGTAGTTCACGACAGGGAGATACGCAGTATTTT. It codes for CASSSRQGDTQYF.